Below, 25 T cell receptor beta chains from the same sample are listed, as sequenced in a study of human T cells and chemical hapten exposure. The time point: patch test 1, 2 weeks after DPC sensitization. Treatment indicated: therapeutic diphenylcyclopropenone sensitization with weekly scalp DPC. TCRdb fed the RACE reads into MiXCR, producing one record per CDR3 protein. The sample holds some 83,000 distinct CDR3 sequences, about 11% seen once. Material: whole blood, obtained in connection with sensitization to the hapten diphenylcyclopropenone (DPC). The origin of the receptors is a woman aged 45-65 years with alopecia areata. Some clones in this sample may be carry-over from other donors' samples.

This clonotype has a count of ten or more. V gene TRBV4-1 combines with J gene TRBJ1-2; D is possibly TRBD1 (6 bases). From germline, CDR1 is MGHRA and CDR2 YSYEKL. Trimming took 0 bases from V and 7 from J, leaving 12 bases between them. This CDR3 has 14 amino acids. In nucleotides, the CDR3 is TGCGCCAGCAGCCAAGAAGGACAGAAGCGTGGCTACACCTTC. Translating gives CASSQEGQKRGYTF.

The table lists this clonotype with a few counts. The V call is TRBV10-2, the J call TRBJ2-7; D might be TRBD1 (6 bases). CDR3 size: 14 residues. The V end was cut by 10 bases, the J end by 0 bases, with 16 bases between. Germline assignment: CDR1 WSHSY and CDR2 SAAADI. The CDR3 is CATLGGKDSYEQYF. The CDR3 coding sequence is TGCGCCACCCTAGGGGGTAAGGACTCCTACGAGCAGTACTTC.

The table lists this clonotype with many counts. The chain combines TRBV27 with TRBJ2-7; 11 nucleotides align to TRBD1. The CDR3 length is 14 residues. V trimming: 6 bases; J trimming: 6 bases; junction bases outside the gene matches: 7. Germline CDR1 MNHEY, CDR2 SMNVEV (reference sequence). Here the CDR3 reads CASSGTGGIGEQYF. The CDR3 DNA sequence: TGTGCCAGCAGCGGGACAGGGGGTATCGGCGAGCAGTACTTC.

This clonotype appeared many times. The chain has TRBV9 and TRBJ1-5, with 8 nucleotides matching TRBD1. Germline V gene lookup returns CDR1 SGDLS and CDR2 YYNGEE. The CDR3 runs to 15 residues. Unmatched junction bases numbered 9, after V lost 4 bases and J lost 6 bases. The CDR3 sequence is CASSPTGGTSQPQHF. The CDR3 nucleotides read TGTGCCAGCAGCCCTACAGGGGGTACTAGTCAGCCCCAGCATTTT.

This clonotype was seen more than once but under ten times. As DNA, the CDR3 is TGTGCCAGCGGGGTGGGCAGGGATTATGGCTACACCTTC. This translates into CASGVGRDYGYTF. This chain uses TRBV7-9 with TRBJ1-2, with D possibly TRBD1 on 5 matching bases. Looked up from germline, CDR1 is SEHNR and CDR2 is FQNEAQ (reference sequence). The CDR3 length is 13 residues. V lost 8 bases, J lost 5 bases, and 15 bases lay in between.

This clonotype showed up many times. V is TRBV29-1 and J is TRBJ2-1; possible D gene TRBD1, 6 bases. The V gene lost 4 bases and the J gene lost 5 bases, with 15 bases spanning the gap. This CDR3 spans 14 amino acids. The V gene's germline CDR1 is SQVTM and CDR2 ANQGSEA. CDR3 in DNA: TGCAGCGTTGGACAGGCAGCACTAAACAATGAGCAGTTCTTC. Translated: CSVGQAALNNEQFF.

This clonotype occurred many times. The chain uses TRBV29-1 and TRBJ2-7; D is perhaps TRBD1 (5 bases). The V end was cut by 5 bases, the J end by 4 bases, with 15 bases between. Germline V gene sequence: CDR1 SQVTM, CDR2 ANQGSEA. This CDR3 is 13 amino acids long. CDR3 region: CSVIQGVGYEQYF. The CDR3 nucleotides read TGCAGCGTTATTCAGGGTGTAGGGTACGAGCAGTACTTC.

The chain is built from TRBV5-1 and TRBJ2-1, with TRBD2 identical over 11 bases. With 3 bases clipped from V and 2 bases from J, the junction kept 4 bases outside the gene matches. The CDR3 extends over 16 amino acids. Germline V gene sequence: CDR1 SGHRS, CDR2 YFSETQ. CDR3 in amino acids: CASSSTSGRPYNEQFF. DNA of the CDR3: TGCGCCAGCAGCTCTACTAGCGGGAGACCCTACAATGAGCAGTTCTTC.

This clonotype has ten or more counts. The chain combines TRBV3-1 with TRBJ1-2; D is perhaps TRBD1 (6 bases). Trimming removed 0 bases from V and 1 base from J, with 12 bases in between. The CDR3 sequence is 16 residues long. The V gene's germline CDR1 is LGHDT and CDR2 YNNKEL (reference sequence). CDR3 nucleotides: TGTGCCAGCAGCCAAGATCCCAGGACAGTTAACTATGGCTACACCTTC. As protein: CASSQDPRTVNYGYTF.

This clonotype has ten or more counts. The chain joins TRBV18 to TRBJ2-3; TRBD2 is a possible D gene (6 bases). The V gene lost 3 bases and the J gene lost 11 bases, with 21 bases spanning the gap. The germline V gene encodes CDR1 KGHSH and CDR2 LQKENI. The CDR3 is 15 amino acids. CDR3 nucleotide sequence: TGTGCCAGCTCACCGACGGGGGACTCCCCGAGTCAGCAGTATTTT. This encodes CASSPTGDSPSQQYF.

This chain links TRBV20-1 with TRBJ2-3, with 8 bases that match TRBD2. CDR3 length: 14 residues. Germline V gene data show CDR1 as DFQATT and CDR2 as SNEGSKA (reference sequence). V shed 0 bases, J shed 6 bases, and the junction held 5 bases outside the gene matches. CDR3 region: CSARESGGGDTQYF. The CDR3 DNA reads TGCAGTGCTAGAGAAAGCGGGGGCGGGGATACGCAGTATTTT.

V is TRBV30 and J is TRBJ2-2, with TRBD2 as a possible D gene (5 bases). V lost 2 bases and J 3 bases, leaving 13 bases between the germline ends. The CDR3 contains 15 residues. Germline V gives CDR1 GTSNPN, CDR2 SVGIG (reference sequence). CDR3: CAWSLGGSDTGELFF. Here the CDR3 DNA reads TGTGCCTGGAGTCTTGGCGGGTCGGACACCGGGGAGCTGTTTTTT.

This clonotype showed up many times. The chain employs TRBV18 and TRBJ1-6; no clear D. Trimming took off 0 bases at V and 6 bases at J, with 6 bases between the two ends. The CDR3 totals 14 residues. From germline, CDR1 is KGHSH and CDR2 LQKENI. CDR3 nucleotides: TGTGCCAGCTCACCACCGAAGCCTAATTCACCCCTCCACTTT. It encodes CASSPPKPNSPLHF.

This clonotype showed up many times. The chain joins TRBV25-1 to TRBJ2-1, with D perhaps TRBD1 or TRBD2 (6 bases each). This CDR3 has 16 residues. Germline V gene data show CDR1 as MGHDK and CDR2 as SYGVNS. Trimming removed 2 bases from V and 5 bases from J, with 16 bases in between. The CDR3 loop is CASSESPGGVDNEQFF. The CDR3 nucleotides are TGTGCCAGCAGTGAAAGTCCCGGGGGCGTGGACAATGAGCAGTTCTTC.

The chain employs TRBV30 and TRBJ2-7; 9 positions agree with TRBD1. The CDR3 extends over 14 amino acids. Per germline, CDR1 GTSNPN and CDR2 SVGIG (reference sequence). Losses at the gene ends were 0 bases for V and 4 bases for J; bases not matched to a gene: 4. This CDR3 reads CAWSVWTGAYEQYF. DNA for the CDR3: TGTGCCTGGAGTGTCTGGACAGGGGCTTACGAGCAGTACTTC.

By proportion, this clonotype is medium-sized (0.01 to 0.1%). This chain connects TRBV7-3 to TRBJ1-6; no definite D call. The CDR3 covers 13 residues. Per the germline V gene, CDR1 is SGHTA and CDR2 is FQGTGA. Between the trimmed V and J ends, which lost 4 bases and 7 bases, there was a span of 8 bases. CDR3 sequence: CASSSDGNSPLHF. DNA of the CDR3: TGTGCCAGCAGCTCGGACGGAAATTCACCCCTCCACTTT.

This clonotype was seen a handful of times. This rearrangement joins TRBV2 to TRBJ1-2, with TRBD1 matching over 8 bases. Germline V gives CDR1 SNHLY, CDR2 FYNNEI. Unmatched junction bases numbered 11, after V lost 5 bases and J lost 9 bases. CDR3 length: 14 amino acids. CDR3 sequence: CASSPLVGQGSYTF. The CDR3 coding sequence is TGTGCCAGCAGTCCCCTCGTAGGACAGGGAAGCTACACCTTC.

This clonotype was detected only a few times. The chain uses TRBV7-3 and TRBJ1-2; the match to TRBD1 covers 7 bases. V lost 5 bases, J lost 5 bases, and 14 bases stayed unmatched. The CDR3 sequence is 16 residues long. Germline lookup yields CDR1 SGHTA and CDR2 FQGTGA. For the CDR3, the DNA is TGTGCCAGCAGCAAACCCCAACAGGGGAAGGGGTATGGCTACACCTTC. It codes for CASSKPQQGKGYGYTF.

This clonotype was observed at least ten times. The chain employs TRBV20-1 and TRBJ1-1; the D is unclear. The CDR3 covers 14 residues. V dropped 5 bases and J dropped 0 bases, with 13 bases sitting between them. From germline, CDR1 is DFQATT and CDR2 SNEGSKA (reference sequence). CDR3 coding DNA: TGCAGTGCTCCAAGTGACCCACTGAACACTGAAGCTTTCTTT. Its protein is CSAPSDPLNTEAFF.

This clonotype was observed at least ten times. The chain's CDR3 is CASSLEGRAGQPQHF. The CDR3 coding sequence is TGTGCCAGCAGCTTGGAAGGCAGGGCCGGTCAGCCCCAGCATTTT. The chain employs TRBV5-5 and TRBJ1-5; D is possibly TRBD1 (5 bases). CDR1 and CDR2 from the germline V gene are SGHKS and YYEKEE (reference sequence). There are 15 residues in the CDR3. V gave up 0 bases and J gave up 6 bases, with 13 bases separating them. The variable domain in full, with the rest retrieved from reference TRBV5-5 and TRBJ1-5, is DAGVTQSPTHLIKTRGQQVTLRCSPISGHKSVSWYQQVLGQGPQFIFQYYEKEERGRGNFPDRFSARQFPNYSSELNVNALLLGDSALYLCASSLEGRAGQPQHFGDGTRLSIL.

CDR3 bases: TGTGCCAGCAGTTACGAGGGAGGGGGACACAACTATGGCTACACCTTC. It codes for CASSYEGGGHNYGYTF. This chain links TRBV6-5 with TRBJ1-2, with TRBD1 as a possible D gene (6 bases). CDR3 length: 16 amino acids. Looked up from germline, CDR1 is MNHEY and CDR2 is SVGAGI. V was pared by 2 bases and J by 2 bases, with 15 bases between.

Notes on this clonotype: A much larger clone differs by one base, so this may be a read error. The J gene is TRBJ1-1, the V gene TRBV29-1; 9 bases are a match to TRBD1. V was pared by 5 bases and J by 0 bases, with 10 bases of the junction left unmatched. Germline V gives CDR1 SQVTM, CDR2 ANQGSEA. The CDR3 runs 16 residues. The CDR3 DNA is TGCAGCGTTCCTCGCGGACAGGGGAACATGAACACTGAAGCTTTCTTT. This translates into CSVPRGQGNMNTEAFF.

This chain joins TRBV4-3 and TRBJ2-4, with TRBD1 matching over 9 bases. The V gene's germline CDR1 is LGHNA and CDR2 YSLEER. With V trimmed by 0 bases and J by 1 base, 4 bases remained unmatched. The CDR3 loop spans 17 amino acids. The CDR3 here is CASSQESGQGAKNIQYF. In DNA, the CDR3 is TGCGCCAGCAGCCAAGAATCAGGACAGGGGGCCAAAAACATTCAGTACTTC.

This clonotype has at least ten counts. The chain has TRBV30 and TRBJ1-6; 7 bases match TRBD1. This CDR3 region has 15 residues. V shed 5 bases, J shed 10 bases, and the junction held 14 bases outside the gene matches. The germline CDR1 and CDR2 sequences are GTSNPN and SVGIG (reference sequence). The CDR3 loop is CAWSPRTGVASPLHF. DNA for the CDR3: TGTGCCTGGTCTCCGCGAACAGGGGTGGCATCACCCCTCCACTTT.

This clonotype turned up a few times. The rearrangement joins TRBV19 to TRBJ1-5; the D gene is possibly TRBD1 (5 bases). The CDR3 length is 17 residues. Between the trimmed V and J ends, which lost 2 bases and 3 bases, there was a span of 17 bases. CDR1 is LNHDA, CDR2 SQIVND, per germline (reference sequence). CDR3: CASSILARDGVNQPQHF. The CDR3, as DNA: TGTGCCAGTAGTATACTGGCCAGGGACGGGGTCAATCAGCCCCAGCATTTT. The variable domain in full, completed from reference TRBV19 and TRBJ1-5, reads DGGITQSPKYLFRKEGQNVTLSCEQNLNHDAMYWYRQDPGQGLRLIYYSQIVNDFQKGDIAEGYSVSREKKESFPLTVTSAQKNPTAFYLCASSILARDGVNQPQHFGDGTRLSIL.